This paragraph reports one T cell receptor (beta chain). Its antigen is undetermined. This specimen comes from a study of T-cell reconstitution after alpha-beta-depleted transplantation in children. Molecular barcoding with unique molecular identifiers was used for the TCRbeta library. MiXCR was run by TCRdb on the PCR reads, yielding one entry per CDR3 protein. The table includes about 980,000 distinct CDR3 sequences, roughly 29% detected once. Study results and limitations: The origin of high day-60 TCRbeta diversity in some patients lay in surviving recipient T cells and thymic progenitors. Among T cells one year after transplant, newly produced cells accounted for most counts and diversity.

Germline V gene lookup returns CDR1 DFQATT and CDR2 SNEGSKA (reference sequence). The V and J ends lost 3 bases and 5 bases respectively, with 16 bases between them. This CDR3 spans 15 amino acids. The TCR comes from a boy younger than two who had a stem cell transplant for SCID, so the T cells may come from the graft donor. Sequencing was performed on PBMCs, mostly from graft donor cells, taken 360 days after TCRalphabeta/CD19-depleted stem cell transplant. The rearrangement joins TRBV20-1 to TRBJ2-2; D tentatively fits TRBD1 or TRBD2 (6 bases each). The CDR3 sequence is CSASPLRGRTGELFF. In DNA, the CDR3 is TGCAGTGCTAGCCCCCTTCGGGGGCGGACCGGGGAGCTGTTTTTT.